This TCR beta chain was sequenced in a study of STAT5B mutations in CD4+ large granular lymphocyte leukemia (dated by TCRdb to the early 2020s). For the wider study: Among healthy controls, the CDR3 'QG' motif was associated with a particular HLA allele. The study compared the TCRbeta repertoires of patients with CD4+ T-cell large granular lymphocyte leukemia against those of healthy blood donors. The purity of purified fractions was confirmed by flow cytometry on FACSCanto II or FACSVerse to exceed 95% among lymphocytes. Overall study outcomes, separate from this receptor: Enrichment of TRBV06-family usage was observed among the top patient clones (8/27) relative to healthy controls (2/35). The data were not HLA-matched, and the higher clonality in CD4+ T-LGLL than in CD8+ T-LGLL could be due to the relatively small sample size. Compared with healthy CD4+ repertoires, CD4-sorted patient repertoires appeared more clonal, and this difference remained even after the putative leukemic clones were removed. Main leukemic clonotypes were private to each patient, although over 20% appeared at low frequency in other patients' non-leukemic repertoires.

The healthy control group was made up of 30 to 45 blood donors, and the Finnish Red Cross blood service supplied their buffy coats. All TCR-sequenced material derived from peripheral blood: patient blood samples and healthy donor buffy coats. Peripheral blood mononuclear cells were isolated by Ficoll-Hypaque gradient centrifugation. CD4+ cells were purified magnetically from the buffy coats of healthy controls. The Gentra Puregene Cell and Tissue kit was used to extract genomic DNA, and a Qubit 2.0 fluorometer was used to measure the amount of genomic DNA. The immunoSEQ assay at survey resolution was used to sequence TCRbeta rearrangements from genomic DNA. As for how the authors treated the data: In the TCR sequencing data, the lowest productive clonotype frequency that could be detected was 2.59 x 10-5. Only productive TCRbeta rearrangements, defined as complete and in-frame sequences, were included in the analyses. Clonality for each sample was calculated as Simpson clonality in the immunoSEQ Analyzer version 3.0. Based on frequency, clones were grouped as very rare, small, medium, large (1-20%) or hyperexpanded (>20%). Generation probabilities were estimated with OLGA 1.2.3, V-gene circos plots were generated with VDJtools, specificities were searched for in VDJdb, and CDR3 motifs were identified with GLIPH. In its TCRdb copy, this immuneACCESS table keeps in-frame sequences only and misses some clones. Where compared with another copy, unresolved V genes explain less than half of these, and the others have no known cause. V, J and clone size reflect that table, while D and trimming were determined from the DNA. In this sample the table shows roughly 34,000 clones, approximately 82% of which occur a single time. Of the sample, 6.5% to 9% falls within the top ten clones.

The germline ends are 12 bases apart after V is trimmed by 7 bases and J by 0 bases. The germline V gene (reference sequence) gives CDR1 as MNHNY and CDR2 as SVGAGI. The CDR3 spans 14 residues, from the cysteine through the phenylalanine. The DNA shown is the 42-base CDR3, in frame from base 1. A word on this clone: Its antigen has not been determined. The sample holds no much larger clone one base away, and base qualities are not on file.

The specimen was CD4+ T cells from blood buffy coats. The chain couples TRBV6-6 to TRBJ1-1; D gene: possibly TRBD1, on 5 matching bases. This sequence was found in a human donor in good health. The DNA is TGTGCCAGCAAACTGAGCAGGGTGAACACTGAAGCTTTCTTT. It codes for CASKLSRVNTEAFF.